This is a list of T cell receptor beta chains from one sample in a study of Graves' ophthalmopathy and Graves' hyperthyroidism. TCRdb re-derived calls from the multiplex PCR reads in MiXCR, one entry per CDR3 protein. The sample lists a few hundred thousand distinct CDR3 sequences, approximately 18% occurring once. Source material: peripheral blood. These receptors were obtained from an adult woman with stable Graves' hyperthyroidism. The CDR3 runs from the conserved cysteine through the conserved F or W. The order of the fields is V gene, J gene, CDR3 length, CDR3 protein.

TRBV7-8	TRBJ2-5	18	CASSRGQRTPRGQETQYF
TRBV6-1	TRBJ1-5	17	CASSPVDSRYSNQPQHF
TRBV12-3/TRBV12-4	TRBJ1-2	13	CASSLGISYGYTF
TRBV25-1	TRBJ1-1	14	CASSGGLQNTEAFF
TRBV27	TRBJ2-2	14	CASSLVWDTGELFF
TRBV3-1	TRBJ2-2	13	CASSGDYTGELFF
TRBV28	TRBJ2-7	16	CATTRSGLASSYEQYF
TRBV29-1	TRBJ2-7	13	CSARKLDHYEQYF
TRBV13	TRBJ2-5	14	CASSLEHREGTQYF
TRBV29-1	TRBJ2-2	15	CSVRMGGSDTGELFF
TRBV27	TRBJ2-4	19	CASSSSHREGEKAKNIQYF
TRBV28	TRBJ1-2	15	CASSHSGGEAYGYTF
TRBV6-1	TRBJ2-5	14	CASSRQGSGETQYF
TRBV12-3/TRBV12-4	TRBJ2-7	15	CASVHGTPYSYEQYF
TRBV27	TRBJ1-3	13	CASSVGLGNTIYF
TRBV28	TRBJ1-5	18	CASSLGQGKPYSNQPQHF
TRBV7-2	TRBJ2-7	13	CASTTHQVNEQYF